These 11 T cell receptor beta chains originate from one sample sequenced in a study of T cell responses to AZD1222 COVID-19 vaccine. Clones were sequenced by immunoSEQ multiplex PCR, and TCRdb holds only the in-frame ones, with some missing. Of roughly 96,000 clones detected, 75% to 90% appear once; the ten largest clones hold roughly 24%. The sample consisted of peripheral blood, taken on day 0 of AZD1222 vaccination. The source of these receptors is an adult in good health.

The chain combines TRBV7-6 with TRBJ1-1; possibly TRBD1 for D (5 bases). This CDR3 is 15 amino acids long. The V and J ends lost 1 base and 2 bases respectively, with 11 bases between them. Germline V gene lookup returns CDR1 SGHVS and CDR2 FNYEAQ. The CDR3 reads CASSLGGKGNTEAFF. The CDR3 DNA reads TGTGCCAGCAGCTTAGGGGGGAAAGGAAACACTGAAGCTTTCTTT. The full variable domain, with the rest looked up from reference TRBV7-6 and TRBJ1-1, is GAGVSQSPRYKVTKRGQDVALRCDPISGHVSLYWYRQALGQGPEFLTYFNYEAQQDKSGLPNDRFSAERPEGSISTLTIQRTEQRDSAMYRCASSLGGKGNTEAFFGQGTRLTVV.

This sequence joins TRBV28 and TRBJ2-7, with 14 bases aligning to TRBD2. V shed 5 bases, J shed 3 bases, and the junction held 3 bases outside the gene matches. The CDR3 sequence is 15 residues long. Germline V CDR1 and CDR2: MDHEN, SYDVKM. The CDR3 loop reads CASSIGLAGGYEQYF. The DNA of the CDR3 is TGTGCCAGCAGTATCGGACTAGCGGGAGGCTACGAGCAGTACTTC.

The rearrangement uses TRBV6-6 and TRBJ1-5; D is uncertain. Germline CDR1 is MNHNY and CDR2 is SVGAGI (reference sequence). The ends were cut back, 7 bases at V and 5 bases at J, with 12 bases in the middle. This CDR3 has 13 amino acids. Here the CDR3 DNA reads TGTGCCAGCACTTCAACCGGAGATCAGCCCCAGCATTTT. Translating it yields CASTSTGDQPQHF.

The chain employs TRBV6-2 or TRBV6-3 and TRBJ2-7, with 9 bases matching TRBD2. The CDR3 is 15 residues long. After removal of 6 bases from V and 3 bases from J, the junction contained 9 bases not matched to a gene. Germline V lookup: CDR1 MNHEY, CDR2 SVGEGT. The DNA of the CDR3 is TGTGCCAGCAGCCCAAGTGGCGGGAGGGGCTACGAGCAGTACTTC. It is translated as CASSPSGGRGYEQYF.

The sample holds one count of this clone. DNA of the CDR3: TGTGCCAGCAGTTTATCCCCGCCCGGACTAGGGTCTGGGGCCAACGTCCTGACTTTC. It specifies CASSLSPPGLGSGANVLTF. The chain couples TRBV27 to TRBJ2-6, with 7 bases aligning to TRBD2. CDR1 and CDR2 from the germline V gene are MNHEY and SMNVEV (reference sequence). This CDR3 comprises 19 residues. The trim removed 0 bases at V and 1 base at J, leaving 9 bases unmatched.

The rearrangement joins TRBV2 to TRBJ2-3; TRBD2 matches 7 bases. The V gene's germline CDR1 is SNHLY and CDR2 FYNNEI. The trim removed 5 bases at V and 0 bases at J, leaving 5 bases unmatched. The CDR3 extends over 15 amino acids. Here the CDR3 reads CASSPRGDSTDTQYF. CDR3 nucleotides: TGTGCCAGCAGTCCCCGGGGGGATAGCACAGATACGCAGTATTTT.

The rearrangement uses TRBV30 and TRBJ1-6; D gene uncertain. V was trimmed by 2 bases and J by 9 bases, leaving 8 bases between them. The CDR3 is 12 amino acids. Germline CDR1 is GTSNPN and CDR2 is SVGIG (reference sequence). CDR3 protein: CAWSPHASPLHF. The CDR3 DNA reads TGTGCCTGGAGTCCTCACGCTTCACCCCTCCACTTT.

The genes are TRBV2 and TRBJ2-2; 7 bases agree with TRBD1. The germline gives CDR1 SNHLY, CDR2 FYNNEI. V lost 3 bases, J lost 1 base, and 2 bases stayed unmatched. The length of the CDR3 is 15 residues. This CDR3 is CASSETGWNTGELFF. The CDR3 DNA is TGTGCCAGCAGTGAGACAGGGTGGAACACCGGGGAGCTGTTTTTT.

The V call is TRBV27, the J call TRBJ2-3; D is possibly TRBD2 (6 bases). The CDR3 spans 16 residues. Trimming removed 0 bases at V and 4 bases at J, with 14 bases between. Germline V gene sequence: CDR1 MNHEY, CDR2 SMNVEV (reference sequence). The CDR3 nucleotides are TGTGCCAGCAGTTTATCCTTTAGGAGGGCTGCAGATACGCAGTATTTT. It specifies CASSLSFRRAADTQYF.

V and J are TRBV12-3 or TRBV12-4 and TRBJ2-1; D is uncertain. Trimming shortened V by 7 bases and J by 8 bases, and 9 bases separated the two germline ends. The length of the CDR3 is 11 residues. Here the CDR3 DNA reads TGTGCCAGCACCTCTTACGATGAGCAGTTCTTC. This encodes CASTSYDEQFF.

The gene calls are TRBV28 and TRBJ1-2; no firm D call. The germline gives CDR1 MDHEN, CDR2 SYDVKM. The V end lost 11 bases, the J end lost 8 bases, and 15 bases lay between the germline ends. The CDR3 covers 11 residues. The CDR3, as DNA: TGTGCCTCCCACGGTGACCAAGGCTACACCTTC. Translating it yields CASHGDQGYTF.